This T cell receptor beta chain is from a study of cytomegalovirus exposure and HLA in healthy donors. The PCR used 60 Vbeta and 13 Jbeta primers. Here immunoSEQ multiplex PCR was the method, and the copy in TCRdb shows in-frame clones only, minus some. This table has some 120,000 clones, more than 60% appearing once. CDR1 SGHVS and CDR2 FQNEAQ come from the germline V gene. With 4 bases removed from V and 3 bases from J, the gap between germline ends came to 15 bases. The CDR3 consists of 15 residues. The specimen sequenced was PBMCs. This TCR was recovered from a woman between 40 and 50 years old in good health and CMV-seropositive. The chain links TRBV7-8 to TRBJ1-1; possibly TRBD1 for D (5 bases). The chain's CDR3 is CASSSILRGDTEAFF. CDR3 DNA sequence: TGTGCCAGCAGCTCAATATTACGGGGGGACACTGAAGCTTTCTTT.